This TCR beta chain appears in the sequencing data of a study of Graves' ophthalmopathy and Graves' hyperthyroidism. Certain patients were not enrolled. These were patients with other autoimmune diseases, uncontrolled infections, pregnancy or lactation. The V gene's germline CDR1 is SGDLS and CDR2 YYNGEE. Trimming cost V 4 bases and J 7 bases, with 15 bases left between them. The CDR3 has 13 amino acids. Amplification of the TCR beta CDR3 regions used RNA transcripts (as template). Investigators did first-round RT-PCR with HTBI primers, then second-round multiplex PCR. TCRdb recomputed calls from the multiplex PCR reads with MiXCR, one row per CDR3 protein. The repertoire holds about 230,000 distinct CDR3 sequences, with around 45% as singletons. This clonotype was recorded a few times. Its target is not known. Notes on the study in general: Thyroid clonotypes that were expanded above 0.001 frequency mostly also appeared in blood.

The chain recombines TRBV9 with TRBJ2-7; no clear D. This clonotype originated in an adult man with Graves' ophthalmopathy. Sequenced sample: peripheral blood. The CDR3 region has the DNA TGTGCCAGCAGCTCCGGAATCAACGGGGAGCAGTACTTC. Amino acids: CASSSGINGEQYF.